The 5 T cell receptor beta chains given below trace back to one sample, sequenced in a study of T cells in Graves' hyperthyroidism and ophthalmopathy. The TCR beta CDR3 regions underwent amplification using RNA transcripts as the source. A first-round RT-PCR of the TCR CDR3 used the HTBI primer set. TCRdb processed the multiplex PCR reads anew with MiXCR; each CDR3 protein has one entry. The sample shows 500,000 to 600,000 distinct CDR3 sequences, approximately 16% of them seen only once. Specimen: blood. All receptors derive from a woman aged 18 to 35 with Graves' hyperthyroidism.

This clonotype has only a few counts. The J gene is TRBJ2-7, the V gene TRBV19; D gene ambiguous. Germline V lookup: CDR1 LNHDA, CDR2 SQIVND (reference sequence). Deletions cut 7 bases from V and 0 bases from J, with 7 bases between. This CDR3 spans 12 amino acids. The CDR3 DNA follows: TGTGCCAGTACCTCTAGCTCCTACGAGCAGTACTTC. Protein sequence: CASTSSSYEQYF. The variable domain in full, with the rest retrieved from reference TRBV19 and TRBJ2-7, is DGGITQSPKYLFRKEGQNVTLSCEQNLNHDAMYWYRQDPGQGLRLIYYSQIVNDFQKGDIAEGYSVSREKKESFPLTVTSAQKNPTAFYLCASTSSSYEQYFGPGTRLTVT.

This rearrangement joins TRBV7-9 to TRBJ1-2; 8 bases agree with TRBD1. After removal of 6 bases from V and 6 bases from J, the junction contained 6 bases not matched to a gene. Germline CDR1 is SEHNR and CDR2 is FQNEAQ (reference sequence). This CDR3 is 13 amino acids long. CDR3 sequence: CASSQTGDHGYTF. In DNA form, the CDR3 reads TGTGCCAGCAGTCAGACAGGGGATCATGGCTACACCTTC.

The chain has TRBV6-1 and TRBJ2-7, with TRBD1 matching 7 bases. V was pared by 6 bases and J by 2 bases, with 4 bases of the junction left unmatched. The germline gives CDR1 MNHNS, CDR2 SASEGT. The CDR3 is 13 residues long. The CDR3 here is CASRRGTAYEQYF. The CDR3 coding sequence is TGTGCCAGCAGAAGAGGGACAGCCTACGAGCAGTACTTC.

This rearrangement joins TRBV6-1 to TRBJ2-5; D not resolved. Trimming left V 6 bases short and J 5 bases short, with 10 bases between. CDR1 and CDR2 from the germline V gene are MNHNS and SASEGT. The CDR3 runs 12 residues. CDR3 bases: TGTGCCAGCAGCTCCGTTTGGGAGACCCAGTACTTC. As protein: CASSSVWETQYF.

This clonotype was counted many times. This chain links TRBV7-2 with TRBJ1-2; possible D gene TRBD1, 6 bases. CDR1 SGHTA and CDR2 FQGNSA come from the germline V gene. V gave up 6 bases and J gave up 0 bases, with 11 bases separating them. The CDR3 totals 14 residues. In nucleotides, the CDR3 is TGTGCCAGCAGTTTGGACAGAGCTAACTATGGCTACACCTTC. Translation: CASSLDRANYGYTF.